The 15 T cell receptor beta chains listed next were all sequenced from one sample in a study of PD-L1 blockade in urothelial cancer (dated by TCRdb to about 2017). Read against the paper, the sample's time point label means: pretreatment peripheral blood. The method behind the library was the immunoSEQ multiplex PCR assay. Drawn from immuneACCESS, this table holds only the in-frame rearrangements with V and J called that TCRdb kept. Clones are partly lost; checked studies trace under half to an unresolved V gene and leave the rest unexplained. Here the sample has tens of thousands of clones; under 90% occur a single time. 2.5% to 4% of the sample is taken by the ten largest. This specimen was PBMCs, taken around atezolizumab (anti-PD-L1) treatment. All receptors come from a man aged 70 or older with urothelial cancer.

The V and J genes are TRBV20-1 and TRBJ2-3, with D uncertain. V lost 1 base to trimming and J lost 4 bases, with 3 bases between them. In germline, CDR1 is DFQATT, CDR2 SNEGSKA (reference sequence). This CDR3 comprises 11 residues. CDR3 loop: CSARASDTQYF. For the CDR3, the DNA is TGCAGTGCTAGAGCATCAGATACGCAGTATTTT.

The chain uses TRBV7-9 and TRBJ2-2, with 7 positions matching TRBD2. The germline V gene encodes CDR1 SEHNR and CDR2 FQNEAQ (reference sequence). Trimming cost V 1 base and J 4 bases; bases outside gene matches: 12. CDR3 size: 18 residues. The CDR3 protein is CASSLVRLARGGTGELFF. CDR3 coding DNA: TGTGCCAGCAGCTTAGTGAGATTAGCCCGCGGGGGCACCGGGGAGCTGTTTTTT. Looking up the rest from reference TRBV7-9 and TRBJ2-2 gives the full variable domain: DTGVSQNPRHKITKRGQNVTFRCDPISEHNRLYWYRQTLGQGPEFLTYFQNEAQLEKSRLLSDRFSAERPKGSFSTLEIQRTEQGDSAMYLCASSLVRLARGGTGELFFGEGSRLTVL.

The DNA for the CDR3 is TGTGCCAGCAGCTCGACAGGGGTCGGCACTGAAGCTTTCTTT. Its translation: CASSSTGVGTEAFF. The V call is TRBV2, the J call TRBJ1-1, with 8 bases that match TRBD1. J gave up 4 bases and V 6 bases, and 7 bases lay outside the gene matches. This CDR3 has 14 residues. The germline CDR1 and CDR2 sequences are SNHLY and FYNNEI. Supplemented by reference TRBV2 and TRBJ1-1, the full variable domain reads EPEVTQTPSHQVTQMGQEVILRCVPISNHLYFYWYRQILGQKVEFLVSFYNNEISEKSEIFDDQFSVERPDGSNFTLKIRSTKLEDSAMYFCASSSTGVGTEAFFGQGTRLTVV.

The genes are TRBV20-1 and TRBJ2-7; no reliable D call. The CDR3 contains 11 residues. Germline loops: CDR1 DFQATT, CDR2 SNEGSKA (reference sequence). Deletions cut 4 bases from V and 0 bases from J, with 4 bases between. CDR3 amino acids: CSATYSYEQYF. The CDR3 DNA follows: TGCAGTGCTACCTACTCCTACGAGCAGTACTTC.

The chain joins TRBV5-4 to TRBJ2-7; D uncertain. The length of the CDR3 is 14 residues. Trimming left V 2 bases short and J 6 bases short, with 15 bases between. CDR1 and CDR2 (germline): SGHNT, YYREEE (reference sequence). The CDR3 loop reads CASSFSPGGSEQYF. In DNA form, the CDR3 reads TGTGCCAGCAGCTTTTCCCCGGGTGGTAGCGAGCAGTACTTC.

The chain joins TRBV7-9 to TRBJ2-7; D may be TRBD2 (5 bases). This CDR3 has 11 residues. Per germline, CDR1 SEHNR and CDR2 FQNEAQ (reference sequence). Trimming cost V 6 bases and J 4 bases, with 7 bases left between them. The CDR3 DNA reads as TGTGCCAGCAGGAGGGAGTACGAGCAGTACTTC. Its translation is CASRREYEQYF. Filled out from reference TRBV7-9 and TRBJ2-7, the complete variable domain reads DTGVSQNPRHKITKRGQNVTFRCDPISEHNRLYWYRQTLGQGPEFLTYFQNEAQLEKSRLLSDRFSAERPKGSFSTLEIQRTEQGDSAMYLCASRREYEQYFGPGTRLTVT.

This chain connects TRBV6-1 to TRBJ1-1; D remains ambiguous. With 6 bases removed from V and 1 base from J, the gap between germline ends came to 12 bases. This CDR3 has 14 residues. The germline V gene encodes CDR1 MNHNS and CDR2 SASEGT. CDR3 loop: CASRPLTENTEAFF. As DNA, the CDR3 is TGTGCCAGCAGGCCCCTAACAGAGAACACTGAAGCTTTCTTT.

This chain uses TRBV4-1 with TRBJ2-1, with 10 bases aligning to TRBD2. The CDR3 is 15 amino acids. Germline loops: CDR1 MGHRA, CDR2 YSYEKL. V lost 3 bases to trimming and J lost 8 bases; unmatched junction nucleotides: 7. The CDR3: CASSHPSGSFYEQFF. As DNA, the CDR3 is TGCGCCAGCAGCCATCCTAGCGGGAGTTTTTATGAGCAGTTCTTC.

The sample holds a few counts of this clone. The chain has TRBV6-1 and TRBJ2-1, with TRBD1 identical over 8 bases. CDR1 and CDR2 from the germline V gene are MNHNS and SASEGT. This CDR3 is built from 13 residues. Trimming removed 5 bases from V and 7 bases from J; junction bases left unmatched: 4. CDR3 sequence: CASSMTGENEQFF. DNA for the CDR3: TGTGCCAGCAGTATGACAGGGGAGAATGAGCAGTTCTTC.

This chain links TRBV21-1 with TRBJ2-1; TRBD2 was called by the table and not checked on the DNA. TRBV21-1 is a listed pseudogene. The CDR3 consists of 16 residues. CDR3 nucleotide sequence: TGTGCCAGCAGCAAAGAGGGACTCCCTCTCAACAATGAGCAGTTCTTC. Protein: CASSKEGLPLNNEQFF.

The chain is built from TRBV15 and TRBJ2-2, with TRBD1 matching over 9 bases. The CDR3 covers 18 residues. Germline CDR1 LNHNV, CDR2 YYDKDF (reference sequence). Unmatched junction bases numbered 6, after V lost 0 bases and J lost 1 base. CDR3 nucleotides: TGTGCCACCAGCAGAGATCCCCTGGGACAGGGGAACACCGGGGAGCTGTTTTTT. Protein: CATSRDPLGQGNTGELFF.

The V gene is TRBV4-2, the J gene TRBJ2-1; perhaps TRBD2 as D (6 bases). The CDR3 length is 12 residues. Trimming shortened V by 3 bases and J by 13 bases, and 13 bases separated the two germline ends. The germline CDR1 and CDR2 sequences are LGHNA and YNFKEQ. CDR3 sequence (DNA): TGTGCCAGCAGCCAGCGAGATAGCGGACAGTTCTTC. This encodes CASSQRDSGQFF.

V is TRBV5-1 and J is TRBJ1-4, with D possibly being TRBD1 (6 bases). CDR3 length: 15 amino acids. Trimming took 4 bases from V and 5 from J, leaving 15 bases between them. Germline assignment: CDR1 SGHRS and CDR2 YFSETQ. The CDR3 here is CASSRDRGGNEKLFF. The CDR3 bases are TGCGCCAGCAGCCGAGATAGGGGGGGAAATGAAAAACTGTTTTTT.

The CDR3 spells CASRTGTSSVDEQFF. The CDR3 DNA is TGTGCCAGCAGAACCGGGACTAGCTCTGTCGATGAGCAGTTCTTC. This chain connects TRBV5-4 to TRBJ2-1; 9 nucleotides line up with TRBD2. Germline trimming cut 5 bases from V and 8 bases from J; bases unmatched to any gene: 11. The germline gives CDR1 SGHNT, CDR2 YYREEE (reference sequence). The CDR3 is 15 residues long.

This clone was detected many times. The CDR3 DNA is TGCAGCGGGAGGACGAACACTGAAGCTTTCTTT. Translation gives CSGRTNTEAFF. V usage is TRBV20-1 and J usage is TRBJ1-1; D uncertain. The CDR3 sequence is 11 residues long. CDR1 is DFQATT and CDR2 is SNEGSKA in the germline V gene (reference sequence).